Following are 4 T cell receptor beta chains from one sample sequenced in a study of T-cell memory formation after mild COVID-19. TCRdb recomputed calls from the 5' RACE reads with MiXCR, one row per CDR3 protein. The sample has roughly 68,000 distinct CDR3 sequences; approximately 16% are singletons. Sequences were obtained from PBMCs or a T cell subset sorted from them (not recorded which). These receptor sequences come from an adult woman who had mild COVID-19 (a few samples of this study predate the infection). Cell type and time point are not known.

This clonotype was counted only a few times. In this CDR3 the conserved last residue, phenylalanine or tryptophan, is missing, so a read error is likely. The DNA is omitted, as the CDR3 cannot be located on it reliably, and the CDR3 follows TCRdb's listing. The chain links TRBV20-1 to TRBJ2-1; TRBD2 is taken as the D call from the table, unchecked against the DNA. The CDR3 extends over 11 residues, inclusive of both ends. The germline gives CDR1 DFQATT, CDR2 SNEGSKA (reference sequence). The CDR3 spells CSARVLAGGPV.

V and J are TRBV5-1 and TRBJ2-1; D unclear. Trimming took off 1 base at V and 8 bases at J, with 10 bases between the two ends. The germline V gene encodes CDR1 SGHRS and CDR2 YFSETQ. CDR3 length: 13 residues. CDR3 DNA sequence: TGCGCCAGCAGCTTGACGTGGGGTCATGAGCAGTTCTTC. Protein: CASSLTWGHEQFF.

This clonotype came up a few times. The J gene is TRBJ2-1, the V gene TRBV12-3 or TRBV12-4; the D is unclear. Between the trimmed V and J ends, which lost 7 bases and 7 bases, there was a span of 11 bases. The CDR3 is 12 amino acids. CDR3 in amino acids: CASTAEVNEQFF. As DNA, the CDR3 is TGTGCCAGCACGGCGGAAGTTAATGAGCAGTTCTTC.

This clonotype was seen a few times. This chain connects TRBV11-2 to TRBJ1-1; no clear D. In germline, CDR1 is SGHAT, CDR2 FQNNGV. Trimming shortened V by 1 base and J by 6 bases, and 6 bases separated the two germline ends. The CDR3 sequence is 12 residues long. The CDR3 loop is CASSLVRSEAFF. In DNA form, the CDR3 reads TGTGCCAGCAGCTTAGTTCGCTCTGAAGCTTTCTTT.